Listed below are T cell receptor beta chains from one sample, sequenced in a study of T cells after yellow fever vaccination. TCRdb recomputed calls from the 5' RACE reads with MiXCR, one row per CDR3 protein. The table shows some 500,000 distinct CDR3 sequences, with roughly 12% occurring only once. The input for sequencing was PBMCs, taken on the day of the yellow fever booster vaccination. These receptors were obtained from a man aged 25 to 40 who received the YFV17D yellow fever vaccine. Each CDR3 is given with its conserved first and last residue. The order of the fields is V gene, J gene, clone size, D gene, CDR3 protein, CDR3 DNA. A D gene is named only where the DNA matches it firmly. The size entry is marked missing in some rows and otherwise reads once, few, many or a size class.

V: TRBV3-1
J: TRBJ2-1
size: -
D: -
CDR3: CASSQATQGYYNEQFF
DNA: TGTGCCAGCAGCCAAGCCACGCAGGGCTATTACAATGAGCAGTTCTTC

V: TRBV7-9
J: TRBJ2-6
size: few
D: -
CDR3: CASSLGGSYSGANVLTF
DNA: TGTGCCAGCAGCTTAGGCGGTTCCTACTCTGGGGCCAACGTCCTGACTTTC

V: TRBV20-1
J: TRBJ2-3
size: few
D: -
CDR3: CSAKGVGTDTQYF
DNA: TGCAGTGCCAAGGGAGTCGGCACAGATACGCAGTATTTT

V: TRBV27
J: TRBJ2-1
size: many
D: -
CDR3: CASRDLGAGAHNEQFF
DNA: TGTGCCAGCAGGGACCTGGGGGCGGGAGCCCACAATGAGCAGTTCTTC

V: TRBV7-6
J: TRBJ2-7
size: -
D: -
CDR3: CASSFGGSTYEQYF
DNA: TGTGCCAGCAGCTTCGGCGGGTCCACCTACGAGCAGTACTTC

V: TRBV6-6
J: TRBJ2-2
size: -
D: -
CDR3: CASSRTDGELFF
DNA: TGTGCCAGCAGTCGGACAGACGGGGAGCTGTTTTTT

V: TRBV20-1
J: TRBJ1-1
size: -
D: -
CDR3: CSADPQGVEAFF
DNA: TGCAGTGCCGACCCACAGGGTGTTGAAGCTTTCTTT

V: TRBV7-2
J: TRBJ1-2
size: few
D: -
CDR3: CASRSSDGYTF
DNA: TGTGCCAGCAGATCATCAGATGGCTACACCTTC

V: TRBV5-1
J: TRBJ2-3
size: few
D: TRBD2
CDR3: CASSPRTSGSDTQYF
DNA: TGCGCCAGCAGCCCGCGGACTAGCGGATCAGATACGCAGTATTTT

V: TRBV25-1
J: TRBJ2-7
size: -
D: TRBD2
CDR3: CASSPLTSGSFYEQYF
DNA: TGTGCCAGCAGCCCCCTTACTAGCGGGAGTTTTTACGAGCAGTACTTC

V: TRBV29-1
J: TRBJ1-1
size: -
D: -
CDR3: CSVGLRGSDTEAFF
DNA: TGCAGCGTGGGACTCAGGGGTAGCGACACTGAAGCTTTCTTT

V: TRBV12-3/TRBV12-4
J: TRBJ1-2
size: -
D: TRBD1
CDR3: CASSLLGQGGYGYTF
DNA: TGTGCCAGCAGTTTACTCGGACAGGGCGGCTATGGCTACACCTTC

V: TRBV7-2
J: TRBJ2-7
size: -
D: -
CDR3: CASSLGRVRLGYEQYF
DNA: TGTGCCAGCAGCTTAGGTAGAGTGAGGCTAGGCTACGAGCAGTACTTC

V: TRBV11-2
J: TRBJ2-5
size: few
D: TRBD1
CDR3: CASSSHAINSAGGWETQYF
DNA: TGTGCCAGCAGCTCCCACGCGATAAACAGCGCAGGGGGATGGGAGACCCAGTACTTC

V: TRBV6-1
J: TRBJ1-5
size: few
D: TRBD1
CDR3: CASRWDSNQPQHF
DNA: TGTGCCAGCAGATGGGACAGTAATCAGCCCCAGCATTTT

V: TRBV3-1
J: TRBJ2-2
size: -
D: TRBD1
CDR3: CASSSRDRGLGELFF
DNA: TGTGCCAGCAGCTCCCGGGACAGGGGGCTCGGGGAGCTGTTTTTT

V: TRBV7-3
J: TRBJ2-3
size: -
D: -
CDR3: CASSLNSAADTQYF
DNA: TGTGCCAGCAGCTTAAACTCGGCGGCAGATACGCAGTATTTT

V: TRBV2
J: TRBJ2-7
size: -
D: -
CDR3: CASSEGGGTLTYEQYF
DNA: TGTGCCAGCAGTGAAGGGGGTGGGACTCTGACCTACGAGCAGTACTTC

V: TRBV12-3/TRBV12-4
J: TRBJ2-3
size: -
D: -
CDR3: CASSLAGSPDTQYF
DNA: TGTGCCAGCAGTTTAGCCGGGAGCCCAGATACGCAGTATTTT

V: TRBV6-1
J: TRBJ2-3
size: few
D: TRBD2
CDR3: CASTSRLAGDRDTQYF
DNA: TGTGCCAGCACCTCCCGACTAGCGGGAGATCGGGATACGCAGTATTTT

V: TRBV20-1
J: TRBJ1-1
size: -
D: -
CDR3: CSARKNTEVFF
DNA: TGCAGTGCTAGAAAGAACACTGAAGTTTTCTTT

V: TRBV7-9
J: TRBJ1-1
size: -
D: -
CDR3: CASSPRLWDSGGTEAFF
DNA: TGTGCCAGCAGCCCGCGGTTGTGGGACTCGGGGGGGACTGAAGCTTTCTTT

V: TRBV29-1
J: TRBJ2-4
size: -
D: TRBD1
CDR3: CSVGTGGVKNIQYF
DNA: TGCAGCGTTGGCACAGGGGGAGTCAAAAACATTCAGTACTTC

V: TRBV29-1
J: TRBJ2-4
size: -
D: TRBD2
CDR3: CSSVLAGESIQYF
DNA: TGCAGCTCAGTCCTAGCGGGAGAGAGCATTCAGTACTTC

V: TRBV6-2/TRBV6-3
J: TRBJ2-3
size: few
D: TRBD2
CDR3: CASSYVAGTTDTQYF
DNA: TGTGCCAGCAGTTACGTAGCGGGAACCACAGATACGCAGTATTTT

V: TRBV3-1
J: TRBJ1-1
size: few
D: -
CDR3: CASSRGQGDTEAFF
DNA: TGTGCCAGTTCTCGAGGTCAGGGTGACACTGAAGCTTTCTTT

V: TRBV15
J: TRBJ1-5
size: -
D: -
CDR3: CATSRTNINQPQHF
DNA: TGTGCCACCAGCAGAACGAACATAAATCAGCCCCAGCATTTT

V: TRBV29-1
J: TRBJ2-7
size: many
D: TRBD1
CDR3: CSVQKGAQGEQYF
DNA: TGCAGCGTTCAGAAGGGGGCGCAGGGCGAGCAGTACTTC

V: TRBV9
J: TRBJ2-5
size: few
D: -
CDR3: CASSAGGWGETQYF
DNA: TGTGCCAGCAGCGCCGGCGGTTGGGGCGAGACCCAGTACTTC